Listed below are T cell receptor beta chains from one sample, sequenced in a study of T cells in localized non-small cell lung cancer. The method was immunoSEQ multiplex PCR; TCRdb's version includes in-frame clones alone and lacks a portion of them. The table records tens of thousands of clones, roughly nine tenths of them present only once. This sample comprised PBMCs, obtained before any cancer treatment. The receptors shown here come from a man aged 40-75 years with stage II squamous cell lung carcinoma. Each CDR3 is given with its conserved first and last residue. Clone size is not always given. Where it is, it says once, few, many or a class for expanded clones.

abundance,len,v_gene,CDR3aa
NA,14,TRBV11-2,CASSLERAPGRQYF
NA,15,TRBV28,CASTRGQGNYNEQFF
NA,15,TRBV5-1,CASSLTAQGQDGYTF
NA,16,TRBV21-1,CASSKGKASGGLEQFF
NA,15,TRBV11-2,CASGLSGGAENEQFF
NA,14,TRBV2,CASQTGRVNQPQHF
NA,12,TRBV14,CASSQAFDTQYF
few,15,TRBV7-8,CASSKAGWSEHEQYF
NA,16,TRBV10-3,CAISTASGGATDTQYF
NA,17,TRBV6-1,CASSEAVTHYVPQKLFF
NA,15,TRBV11-2,CASSLDLEQGSEAFF
NA,16,TRBV19,CASKRADANSGNTIYF
NA,16,TRBV4-3,CASSQGLAGSGDTQYF
once,14,TRBV7-2,CASSRGLANQPQHF
NA,19,TRBV4-1,CASSQIGTKLPAGYNEQFF